A selection of T cell receptor beta chains follows, all from one sample in a study of identical twins. TCRdb redid the calling of the 5' RACE reads with MiXCR, one entry per CDR3 protein. The data hold hundreds of thousands of distinct CDR3 sequences, with around 6% observed a single time. Material for sequencing was naive T cells sorted from blood. Source of these receptors: a man aged 18 to 29 in good health. The conserved cysteine and the conserved F or W are not part of the CDR3 here.

v_gene: TRBV7-3; CDR3aa: ASSAYRGKNTEAF
v_gene: TRBV28; CDR3aa: ASTGQVNTGELF
v_gene: TRBV10-3; CDR3aa: AISEGRGGVEGETQY
v_gene: TRBV6-2/TRBV6-3; CDR3aa: ASRRESGADTQY
v_gene: TRBV20-1; CDR3aa: SARGMGGHGAEAF
v_gene: TRBV29-1; CDR3aa: SVGNGTEAF
v_gene: TRBV6-1; CDR3aa: ASSPGVVYNEQF
v_gene: TRBV3-1; CDR3aa: ASSQDRGRKQF
v_gene: TRBV6-5; CDR3aa: ASRYRDLETQY
v_gene: TRBV4-1; CDR3aa: ASSQPILRLSPDNEQF
v_gene: TRBV2; CDR3aa: ASNAGMGYGYT
v_gene: TRBV29-1; CDR3aa: SVDMGLQETQY
v_gene: TRBV24-1; CDR3aa: ATRDRFTDTQY
v_gene: TRBV27; CDR3aa: ASSRWAGAKVATEAF
v_gene: TRBV5-6; CDR3aa: ASRPHVAGWGDEQF
v_gene: TRBV4-2; CDR3aa: ASSHTGQGTYEQY
v_gene: TRBV12-3/TRBV12-4; CDR3aa: ASMKGATYNQPQH
v_gene: TRBV12-3/TRBV12-4; CDR3aa: ASSNNIDRGQPQH
v_gene: TRBV20-1; CDR3aa: SATWTARLAKNIQY
v_gene: TRBV6-5; CDR3aa: ASRLPGGYNEQF
v_gene: TRBV7-2; CDR3aa: ASSSGLKGETQY
v_gene: TRBV10-3; CDR3aa: AMRTGIGAEAF
v_gene: TRBV7-9; CDR3aa: ASSLDLAGPYNEQF
v_gene: TRBV25-1; CDR3aa: ASSDPVRDNEQF
v_gene: TRBV29-1; CDR3aa: SVGLGALPETQY
v_gene: TRBV5-1; CDR3aa: ASSLGPTETDTQY
v_gene: TRBV20-1; CDR3aa: SARGSERWEAPYEQY
v_gene: TRBV29-1; CDR3aa: SVARANYGYT
v_gene: TRBV20-1; CDR3aa: SAHGTSGRETQY